The 20 T cell receptor beta chains presented below share a single source sample, sequenced in a study of OX40 agonist ivuxolimab in advanced cancers. TCRdb's table, derived via immunoSEQ multiplex PCR, lists solely in-frame clones and lacks some. The sample lists under 85,000 clones, roughly 86% occurring once. The starting material was CD4+ or CD8+ T cells sorted from blood, obtained in a trial of the OX40 agonist ivuxolimab. The receptor set was obtained from an adult with an advanced solid tumor such as melanoma, head and neck, liver or kidney cancer.

The genes are TRBV7-9 and TRBJ1-2, with D perhaps TRBD1 (5 bases). V lost 5 bases, J lost 1 base, and 14 bases lay in between. The CDR3 length is 15 residues. CDR1 and CDR2 from the germline V gene are SEHNR and FQNEAQ (reference sequence). The CDR3 region has the DNA TGTGCCAGCAGCCCGACAGCAACAATTAACTATGGCTACACCTTC. This translates into CASSPTATINYGYTF.

This chain links TRBV6-5 with TRBJ2-4; D ambiguous. V was pared by 1 base and J by 5 bases, with 6 bases between. The CDR3 runs to 13 residues. Germline V gene data show CDR1 as MNHEY and CDR2 as SVGAGI. CDR3 sequence reads: CASSYLTENIQYF. The CDR3 DNA sequence: TGTGCCAGCAGTTACTTGACGGAAAACATTCAGTACTTC.

The chain is built from TRBV7-9 and TRBJ1-1; D gene uncertain. The CDR3 is 14 residues long. Germline V gene data show CDR1 as SEHNR and CDR2 as FQNEAQ (reference sequence). Deletions cut 6 bases from V and 1 base from J, with 12 bases between. CDR3 DNA sequence: TGTGCCAGCAGTTCCTCCGGAGGGAACACTGAAGCTTTCTTT. Translating it yields CASSSSGGNTEAFF.

The CDR3 loop is CASSPAGQGHSPLHF. CDR3 nucleotide sequence: TGTGCCAGCAGTCCCGCCGGACAGGGTCATTCACCCCTCCACTTT. This chain joins TRBV6-5 and TRBJ1-6, with 8 bases identical to TRBD1. The V gene end was trimmed by 5 bases and the J gene end by 8 bases; junction bases not matched to a gene: 8. The CDR3 has 15 amino acids. CDR1 and CDR2 from the germline V gene are MNHEY and SVGAGI.

The CDR3 DNA is TGTGCCAGCTGGACAGTCAACACCGGGGAGCTGTTTTTT. Protein: CASWTVNTGELFF. The genes are TRBV28 and TRBJ2-2; the D gene is possibly TRBD1 (6 bases). Trimming shortened V by 8 bases and J by 2 bases, and 9 bases separated the two germline ends. The CDR3 totals 13 residues. In germline, CDR1 is MDHEN, CDR2 SYDVKM.

A single count supports this clone. The chain recombines TRBV7-2 with TRBJ1-1, with D uncertain. V lost 1 base to trimming and J lost 7 bases, with 16 bases between them. This CDR3 is 15 amino acids long. The germline CDR1 and CDR2 sequences are SGHTA and FQGNSA. The CDR3 region is CASSLEVQVGVEAFF. DNA for the CDR3: TGTGCCAGCAGCTTAGAGGTCCAGGTGGGCGTTGAAGCTTTCTTT.

The chain links TRBV9 to TRBJ2-3; TRBD2 matches at 10 bases. After removal of 4 bases from V and 4 bases from J, the junction contained 3 bases not matched to a gene. This CDR3 has 14 amino acids. Germline V CDR1 and CDR2: SGDLS, YYNGEE. This chain's CDR3 is CASSLAGEADTQYF. As DNA, the CDR3 is TGTGCCAGCAGCCTAGCGGGGGAGGCAGATACGCAGTATTTT.

This chain uses TRBV5-4 with TRBJ1-2; 7 positions agree with TRBD1. The ends lost 3 bases at V and 6 bases at J; junction bases unmatched: 14. Per germline, CDR1 SGHNT and CDR2 YYREEE (reference sequence). This CDR3 has 16 amino acids. The CDR3 spells CASSSRQGFKGDGYTF. DNA of the CDR3: TGTGCCAGCAGCTCCCGACAGGGTTTTAAGGGTGATGGCTACACCTTC.

The chain employs TRBV29-1 and TRBJ1-2, with a possible D match to TRBD1 (5 bases). CDR3 length: 12 amino acids. Per germline, CDR1 SQVTM and CDR2 ANQGSEA. V was cut by 7 bases and J by 3 bases, with 12 bases left in between. CDR3 protein: CSGNLGDYGYTF. In nucleotides, the CDR3 is TGCAGCGGAAACCTAGGGGACTATGGCTACACCTTC.

The chain is built from TRBV30 and TRBJ2-5; D gene ambiguous. CDR3 size: 13 residues. V was trimmed by 0 bases and J by 7 bases, leaving 12 bases between them. Per the germline V gene, CDR1 is GTSNPN and CDR2 is SVGIG (reference sequence). The CDR3, as DNA: TGTGCCTGGAGTGTTTCTACTTTGGGGACCCAGTACTTC. Protein product: CAWSVSTLGTQYF.

The chain carries TRBV10-1 and TRBJ1-3; D is possibly TRBD1 (5 bases). Per germline, CDR1 WNHNN and CDR2 SYGVQD (reference sequence). Trimming removed 3 bases from V and 4 bases from J, with 10 bases in between. There are 14 residues in the CDR3. CDR3 coding DNA: TGCGCCAGCAGTGAAGGGGCGGTCGGAAACACCATATATTTT. Protein product: CASSEGAVGNTIYF.

The sample holds one count of this clone. The chain links TRBV11-2 to TRBJ2-1; D remains ambiguous. This CDR3 contains 15 residues. Trimming pared 2 bases from V and 4 bases from J, leaving 12 bases between. Germline loops: CDR1 SGHAT, CDR2 FQNNGV. The CDR3 protein is CASSLTVLPYNEQFF. CDR3 nucleotides: TGTGCCAGCAGCTTAACCGTACTCCCGTACAATGAGCAGTTCTTC.

This rearrangement joins TRBV9 to TRBJ2-1, with 15 bases lining up with TRBD2. The CDR3 is 17 residues long. J gave up 5 bases and V 2 bases, and 5 bases lay outside the gene matches. Germline CDR1 and CDR2: SGDLS and YYNGEE. The CDR3 sequence is CASSVGLAGGENNEQFF. Written as DNA, the CDR3 is TGTGCCAGCAGCGTGGGACTAGCGGGGGGCGAGAACAATGAGCAGTTCTTC. Full variable domain (missing parts from reference TRBV9 and TRBJ2-1): DSGVTQTPKHLITATGQRVTLRCSPRSGDLSVYWYQQSLDQGLQFLIQYYNGEERAKGNILERFSAQQFPDLHSELNLSSLELGDSALYFCASSVGLAGGENNEQFFGPGTRLTVL.

This sequence joins TRBV13 and TRBJ2-2; D ambiguous. Trimming removed 4 bases at V and 3 bases at J, with 9 bases between. This CDR3 spans 14 amino acids. Germline loops: CDR1 PRHDT, CDR2 FYEKMQ (reference sequence). CDR3: CASSYGSYTGELFF. For the CDR3, the DNA is TGTGCCAGCAGCTATGGGTCGTACACCGGGGAGCTGTTTTTT.

The sample holds one count of this clone. The genes are TRBV19 and TRBJ2-4; TRBD1 matches at 9 bases. The CDR3 covers 15 residues. CDR1 and CDR2 from the germline V gene are LNHDA and SQIVND (reference sequence). V gave up 6 bases and J gave up 4 bases; unmatched junction bases: 7. The CDR3 loop is CASSGQGIGKNIQYF. Here the CDR3 DNA reads TGTGCCAGTAGCGGACAGGGGATTGGGAAAAACATTCAGTACTTC.

The chain recombines TRBV19 with TRBJ1-1; D call uncertain. The V gene's germline CDR1 is LNHDA and CDR2 SQIVND (reference sequence). The CDR3 has 16 amino acids. V was cut by 5 bases and J by 0 bases, with 16 bases left in between. CDR3 sequence: CASSPDPTTMNTEAFF. Written as DNA, the CDR3 is TGTGCCAGTAGTCCCGACCCGACTACTATGAACACTGAAGCTTTCTTT.

The chain couples TRBV25-1 to TRBJ2-3; maybe TRBD2 (7 bases). V shed 5 bases and J shed 9 bases, with 15 bases lying between them. CDR1 MGHDK and CDR2 SYGVNS come from the germline V gene. CDR3 length: 13 amino acids. CDR3 region: CASSLGGAGTQYF. The CDR3 bases are TGTGCCAGCAGTCTAGGGGGGGCGGGAACGCAGTATTTT. Drawing the rest from reference TRBV25-1 and TRBJ2-3, the complete variable domain is EADIYQTPRYLVIGTGKKITLECSQTMGHDKMYWYQQDPGMELHLIHYSYGVNSTEKGDLSSESTVSRIRTEHFPLTLESARPSHTSQYLCASSLGGAGTQYFGPGTRLTVL.

The genes are TRBV27 and TRBJ2-1; 8 bases are shared with TRBD2. The CDR3 is 16 amino acids. The junction had 6 bases not matched to a gene; V was cut back by 2 bases and J by 3 bases. Germline lookup yields CDR1 MNHEY and CDR2 SMNVEV (reference sequence). The CDR3 protein is CASSLAWRGVYNEQFF. The CDR3 DNA reads as TGTGCCAGCAGTTTAGCGTGGCGGGGGGTCTACAATGAGCAGTTCTTC.

The V and J genes are TRBV10-3 and TRBJ2-7, with D perhaps given as TRBD1 or TRBD2 (5 bases each). The CDR3 loop spans 13 amino acids. Germline CDR1 ENHRY, CDR2 SYGVKD. V gave up 4 bases and J gave up 4 bases, with 11 bases separating them. Here the CDR3 reads CAISAGTTYEQYV. CDR3 in DNA: TGTGCCATCAGTGCAGGGACCACTTACGAGCAGTACGTC.

The J gene is TRBJ2-2, the V gene TRBV18; 11 bases line up with TRBD2. Trimming cost V 3 bases and J 5 bases; bases outside gene matches: 14. This CDR3 comprises 19 residues. The V gene's germline CDR1 is KGHSH and CDR2 LQKENI. CDR3 sequence: CASSPRRLAGSAGTGELFF. CDR3 nucleotide sequence: TGTGCCAGCTCACCGAGGAGACTAGCGGGGTCGGCGGGGACCGGGGAGCTGTTTTTT.